This section outlines one T cell receptor (beta chain) sequence together with its context. The sample comes from a study of response to subunit inactivated influenza vaccine. TCRdb independently ran MiXCR on the RT-PCR reads; one entry per CDR3 protein. This sample has some 800,000 distinct CDR3 sequences; 21% occur once, and the top ten carry about a tenth. The material sequenced was PBMCs from blood, taken 4 to 6 days after vaccination. The sequence was collected from a man aged 45-65 years who received an inactivated influenza vaccine.

The CDR3 here is CASSSTLLGAGEKLFF. As DNA, the CDR3 is TGTGCCAGCAGCTCAACCCTCCTGGGGGCTGGTGAAAAACTGTTTTTT. This chain links TRBV11-2 with TRBJ1-4, with D tentatively TRBD1 (6 bases). CDR3 length equals 16 residues. With 4 bases removed from V and 7 bases from J, the gap between germline ends came to 19 bases. Germline V gene lookup returns CDR1 SGHAT and CDR2 FQNNGV.